The clone carrying this T cell receptor beta chain has ten or more counts. The CDR3 contains 13 residues. V dropped 6 bases and J dropped 5; count of bases not matched to a gene: 8. Germline CDR1 DFQATT, CDR2 SNEGSKA (reference sequence). During its preparation, the TCRbeta library received unique molecular identifiers. TCRdb re-analysed the PCR reads in MiXCR, keeping a single row per CDR3 protein. The sample has about 580,000 distinct CDR3 sequences; 20% to 25% are singletons. This sample was included in a study of T-cell reconstitution after alpha-beta-depleted transplantation in children. Sequencing used PBMCs, mostly from graft donor cells, obtained 360 days after TCRalphabeta/CD19-depleted stem cell transplant. The sequence was collected from a boy under three years old who had a stem cell transplant for acute myeloid leukemia, so the T cells may come from the graft donor. The chain carries TRBV20-1 and TRBJ2-5; 8 positions match TRBD2. CDR3 nucleotide sequence: TGCAGTGCCATTGGACTAGCCCTGGAGACCCAGTACTTC. It translates to CSAIGLALETQYF.